These 28 T cell receptor beta chains were sequenced from one sample in a study of vaccination effects on CD4 cells after COVID-19. ViraFEST used viral peptide pools to expand antigen-specific CD4+ T cells before sequencing. Culture proceeded for 9 to 11 days, and CD4+ T cells were then isolated. All study participants received two doses of BNT162b2 or mRNA-1273 vaccine. The antigens of these receptors remain unknown. Assay: immunoSEQ multiplex PCR; the TCRdb copy retains only in-frame clones and omits some. The sample has around 30,000 clones, approximately 72% seen once. The sample in question was CD4+ T cells from PBMCs cultured with HCoV-229E spike peptides, obtained after COVID-19 vaccination. These receptors originate from a human donor who received a COVID-19 vaccine.

The chain combines TRBV7-8 with TRBJ2-7; 12 positions agree with TRBD1. Germline V gene sequence: CDR1 SGHVS, CDR2 FQNEAQ. The J segment lost 7 bases and the V segment lost 2 bases, leaving 6 bases of the junction unmatched. This CDR3 contains 15 residues. The CDR3 nucleotides read TGTGCCAGCAGCTTACCGGGACAGGGGGCTTGGGAGCAGTACTTC. The encoded protein is CASSLPGQGAWEQYF.

This clone was seen a handful of times. The chain combines TRBV18 with TRBJ2-3; possible D gene TRBD2, 6 bases. Trimming shortened V by 3 bases and J by 6 bases, and 13 bases separated the two germline ends. The CDR3 is 14 amino acids. Germline loops: CDR1 KGHSH, CDR2 LQKENI. The CDR3 region is CASSPISGSDTQYF. The DNA for the CDR3 is TGTGCCAGCTCACCTATATCCGGGAGTGATACGCAGTATTTT.

This chain links TRBV6-6 with TRBJ2-1, with D possibly TRBD2 on 6 matching bases. V was shortened by 2 bases and J by 1 base, with 9 bases between the two germline ends. CDR1 is MNHNY and CDR2 is SVGAGI in the germline V gene (reference sequence). The CDR3 has 15 amino acids. The CDR3 is CASSYEAGSYNEQFF. CDR3 DNA: TGTGCCAGCAGTTACGAGGCGGGGTCCTACAATGAGCAGTTCTTC.

The V gene is TRBV5-1, the J gene TRBJ1-3, with D perhaps TRBD1 (5 bases). V lost 3 bases and J 4 bases, leaving 14 bases between the germline ends. The CDR3 runs to 15 residues. Germline V gives CDR1 SGHRS, CDR2 YFSETQ. CDR3 sequence: CASSSGGSGGNTIYF. The CDR3 nucleotides read TGCGCCAGCAGCTCCGGGGGATCGGGCGGAAACACCATATATTTT.

This clone occurred a few times. The chain recombines TRBV19 with TRBJ1-1, with D possibly matching TRBD1 (5 bases). Germline CDR1 reads LNHDA; CDR2 reads SQIVND (reference sequence). Between the trimmed V and J ends, which lost 6 bases and 1 base, there was a span of 15 bases. The CDR3 is 15 amino acids. The CDR3 is CASSLTGPSNTEAFF. The CDR3 DNA reads as TGTGCCAGTAGCTTAACGGGACCGTCGAACACTGAAGCTTTCTTT.

V is TRBV7-9 and J is TRBJ1-3; possible D gene TRBD1, 5 bases. CDR1 is SEHNR, CDR2 FQNEAQ, per germline (reference sequence). V was clipped by 8 bases and J by 4 bases, with 18 bases between them. The CDR3 runs to 15 residues. The CDR3 coding sequence is TGTGCCAGCCGGGCCGGCAGGGCTCGCGGAAACACCATATATTTT. The encoded protein is CASRAGRARGNTIYF. Based on the CDR3 plus reference TRBV7-9 and TRBJ1-3, the full variable domain is DTGVSQNPRHKITKRGQNVTFRCDPISEHNRLYWYRQTLGQGPEFLTYFQNEAQLEKSRLLSDRFSAERPKGSFSTLEIQRTEQGDSAMYLCASRAGRARGNTIYFGEGSWLTVV.

V gene TRBV5-1 combines with J gene TRBJ2-5; TRBD2 is a possible D gene (6 bases). CDR3 length: 14 residues. Looked up from germline, CDR1 is SGHRS and CDR2 is YFSETQ. With 0 bases removed from V and 5 bases from J, the gap between germline ends came to 11 bases. In nucleotides, the CDR3 is TGCGCCAGCAGCTTGGACCCCGGAGGGGAGACCCAGTACTTC. It specifies CASSLDPGGETQYF.

This clone was seen only a few times. The gene calls are TRBV4-2 and TRBJ2-5; possibly TRBD1 for D (6 bases). With 2 bases removed from V and 2 bases from J, the gap between germline ends came to 15 bases. Per the germline V gene, CDR1 is LGHNA and CDR2 is YNFKEQ. The CDR3 runs to 16 residues. In DNA form, the CDR3 reads TGTGCCAGCAGCCAACCTGACAGGAACTTACAAGAGACCCAGTACTTC. Translation: CASSQPDRNLQETQYF.

This clone has more than one count but fewer than ten. The J gene is TRBJ1-1, the V gene TRBV6-5; the D is unclear. CDR3 length: 11 residues. Trimming removed 7 bases from V and 1 base from J, with 4 bases in between. Looked up from germline, CDR1 is MNHEY and CDR2 is SVGAGI. The DNA for the CDR3 is TGTGCCAGCAAGGAGAACACTGAAGCTTTCTTT. Translated, it gives CASKENTEAFF.

The rearrangement joins TRBV24-1 to TRBJ2-3; D not certain. This CDR3 contains 13 residues. V lost 5 bases, J lost 2 bases, and 7 bases lay in between. CDR1 KGHDR and CDR2 SFDVKD come from the germline V gene. The CDR3 loop is CATSAFPTDTQYF. The CDR3 DNA reads as TGTGCCACCAGTGCCTTTCCCACAGATACGCAGTATTTT.

This clone was detected a few times. V usage is TRBV3-1 (or the pseudogene TRBV3-2) and J usage is TRBJ1-5, with D uncertain. Trimming left V 6 bases short and J 7 bases short, with 4 bases between. This CDR3 is 10 amino acids long. The germline V gene encodes CDR1 LGHDT and CDR2 YNNKEL (reference sequence). As DNA, the CDR3 is TGTGCCAGCAGAGGCCAGCCCCAGCATTTT. It is translated as CASRGQPQHF.

This clone came up once. The gene calls are TRBV7-9 and TRBJ2-3; D uncertain. The CDR3 is 12 amino acids. The germline V gene encodes CDR1 SEHNR and CDR2 FQNEAQ (reference sequence). V dropped 0 bases and J dropped 6 bases, with 4 bases sitting between them. CDR3: CASSLAVDTQYF. The CDR3, as DNA: TGTGCCAGCAGCTTAGCAGTTGATACGCAGTATTTT.

V and J are TRBV7-2 and TRBJ2-3; D call uncertain. Trimming cost V 1 base and J 3 bases, with 11 bases left between them. Per germline, CDR1 SGHTA and CDR2 FQGNSA. This CDR3 comprises 15 residues. The CDR3 DNA reads TGTGCCAGCAGCTTAGAGGTAGTCTTTACAGATACGCAGTATTTT. It translates to CASSLEVVFTDTQYF.

About this clone itself: Other DNA sequences of this sample code for an identical CDR3. The V gene is TRBV9, the J gene TRBJ1-5, with D uncertain. CDR1 and CDR2 from the germline V gene are SGDLS and YYNGEE. V gave up 2 bases and J gave up 4 bases, with 10 bases separating them. This CDR3 has 14 residues. The chain's CDR3 is CASSVGYSNQPQHF. The CDR3 DNA reads TGTGCCAGCAGCGTGGGGTATTCTAATCAGCCCCAGCATTTT.

The rearrangement links TRBV18 to TRBJ1-6; 9 positions match TRBD1. The CDR3 is made up of 17 amino acids. The trim removed 3 bases at V and 8 bases at J, leaving 11 bases unmatched. Per the germline V gene, CDR1 is KGHSH and CDR2 is LQKENI. CDR3 loop: CASSPPGTGTTYSPLHF. The CDR3 nucleotides are TGTGCCAGCTCACCTCCCGGGACAGGGACGACATATTCACCCCTCCACTTT.

The chain carries TRBV12-3 or TRBV12-4 and TRBJ1-5, with TRBD1 as a possible D gene (6 bases). V lost 3 bases and J 5 bases, leaving 8 bases between the germline ends. The CDR3 consists of 13 residues. In nucleotides, the CDR3 is TGTGCCAGCAGTTTTAACAGGGATCAGCCCCAGCATTTT. It yields the protein CASSFNRDQPQHF.

Relative to its sample, this clone is medium-sized (0.01 to 0.1%). V and J are TRBV6-1 and TRBJ2-3; D is undetermined. Deletions cut 1 base from V and 0 bases from J, with 11 bases between. This CDR3 spans 16 amino acids. The V gene's germline CDR1 is MNHNS and CDR2 SASEGT. This CDR3 is CASSEGIQSSTDTQYF. The CDR3 DNA reads TGTGCCAGCAGTGAAGGGATTCAGTCTAGCACAGATACGCAGTATTTT.

The chain links TRBV5-1 to TRBJ1-2; perhaps TRBD1 as D (5 bases). V was shortened by 0 bases and J by 4 bases, with 10 bases between the two germline ends. Germline lookup yields CDR1 SGHRS and CDR2 YFSETQ. CDR3 length equals 14 residues. The CDR3 DNA is TGCGCCAGCAGCTTGGCGGGGGACCTCTATGGCTACACCTTC. This translates into CASSLAGDLYGYTF.

This clone appeared once. The chain uses TRBV3-1 (or the pseudogene TRBV3-2) and TRBJ2-7; a possible D gene is TRBD2 (5 bases). V was clipped by 1 base and J by 6 bases, with 16 bases between them. CDR1 LGHDT and CDR2 YNNKEL come from the germline V gene (reference sequence). The CDR3 runs to 15 residues. DNA of the CDR3: TGTGCCAGCAGCCAAGCATCTTTACGGGATATCGAGCAGTACTTC. This gives the protein CASSQASLRDIEQYF.

The chain carries TRBV30 and TRBJ1-1; D may be TRBD1 (6 bases). The germline V gene has CDR1 GTSNPN and CDR2 SVGIG (reference sequence). The V gene lost 5 bases and the J gene lost 1 base, with 8 bases spanning the gap. The CDR3 runs 12 residues. For the CDR3, the DNA is TGTGCCTGGGGACAGTCGAACACTGAAGCTTTCTTT. Protein sequence: CAWGQSNTEAFF.

The chain employs TRBV4-1 and TRBJ1-1, with D possibly matching TRBD1 (6 bases). This CDR3 is built from 16 residues. Trimming removed 2 bases from V and 6 bases from J, with 19 bases in between. Germline V gives CDR1 MGHRA, CDR2 YSYEKL. DNA for the CDR3: TGCGCCAGCAGCCAATCTATCAGGGGTCTGGGCGCTGAAGCTTTCTTT. Translating it yields CASSQSIRGLGAEAFF.

The chain uses TRBV7-2 and TRBJ2-7; 9 bases align to TRBD2. Germline assignment: CDR1 SGHTA and CDR2 FQGNSA. Losses at the gene ends were 0 bases for V and 7 bases for J; bases not matched to a gene: 4. CDR3 size: 14 residues. In DNA, the CDR3 is TGTGCCAGCAGCTTAGCTGCGGGGGGGCAGGAGCAGTACTTC. It yields the protein CASSLAAGGQEQYF.

CDR3 protein: CASSVGLTLLSYEQYF. As DNA, the CDR3 is TGTGCCAGCAGCGTAGGGTTAACCCTCCTCTCCTACGAGCAGTACTTC. J is TRBJ2-7 and V is TRBV9; no firm D call. This CDR3 region has 16 residues. Trimming cost V 0 bases and J 0 bases, with 13 bases left between them. Germline CDR1 is SGDLS and CDR2 is YYNGEE.

This chain connects TRBV28 to TRBJ1-4; TRBD1 matches 8 bases. The CDR3 consists of 15 residues. CDR1 and CDR2 (germline): MDHEN, SYDVKM. V lost 6 bases and J lost 8; bases outside the gene matches: 11. This CDR3 is CASRANRGILEKLFF. The CDR3 nucleotides read TGTGCCAGCAGAGCAAACAGGGGGATATTAGAAAAACTGTTTTTT.

The chain combines TRBV11-2 with TRBJ2-1; D remains unclear. There are 16 residues in the CDR3. V was shortened by 5 bases and J by 7 bases, with 21 bases between the two germline ends. The germline V gene encodes CDR1 SGHAT and CDR2 FQNNGV. Here the CDR3 DNA reads TGTGCCAGCAGCCTCGGACGGTCCCCCGGGTGGAATGAGCAGTTCTTC. This codes for CASSLGRSPGWNEQFF.

The CDR3 sequence is CASRLRDGSLNEQFF. The CDR3 DNA reads as TGTGCCAGCAGGCTGCGGGACGGGTCTTTGAATGAGCAGTTCTTC. This chain joins TRBV27 and TRBJ2-1; the D gene is possibly TRBD2 (6 bases). This CDR3 contains 15 residues. CDR1 is MNHEY and CDR2 is SMNVEV in the germline V gene (reference sequence). V lost 6 bases and J 7 bases, leaving 19 bases between the germline ends.

The count of this clone is one. The chain has TRBV3-1 (or the pseudogene TRBV3-2) and TRBJ1-1; the match to TRBD1 covers 7 bases. V lost 4 bases, J lost 0 bases, and 5 bases stayed unmatched. CDR3 size: 15 residues. Germline loops: CDR1 LGHDT, CDR2 YNNKEL (reference sequence). The CDR3 coding sequence is TGTGCCAGCAGCCGACCGGGACAGCTGAACACTGAAGCTTTCTTT. It translates to CASSRPGQLNTEAFF.

This clone was observed a few times. This chain uses TRBV5-1 with TRBJ1-4; D gene ambiguous. Germline V lookup: CDR1 SGHRS, CDR2 YFSETQ. V lost 0 bases to trimming and J lost 3 bases, with 3 bases between them. The CDR3 is 13 amino acids. The CDR3 region is CASSLVANEKLFF. The CDR3 nucleotides are TGCGCCAGCAGCTTGGTGGCTAATGAAAAACTGTTTTTT.